What follows is one T cell receptor beta chain and its context. Its antigen is unknown. The input lacks base qualities; no much larger clone sits a single base away. Genomic DNA was extracted from sorted cells for sequencing of the TCRbeta CDR3 region. The immunoSEQ Assay was used to sequence the TCRbeta CDR3 regions. TCRdb's version of the immuneACCESS table is confined to in-frame rearrangements and falls short of the full clone set. An unresolved V gene accounts for under half of the shortfall where checked; the remainder is of unknown origin. Present in this sample are 80,000 or so clones, approximately 85% of which were seen just once. The ten largest clones take up approximately 2% of the sample. Patients with a history of autoimmune disease or receiving systemic immunosuppression were excluded from the trial. Peripheral blood for TCR sequencing was collected from all dose cohorts at baseline, on cycle 4 day 1, and on cycle 7 day 1. The samples were drawn from a first-in-human, open-label, multicenter phase I dose-escalation trial of ivuxolimab. Adults with locally advanced or metastatic melanoma, renal cell carcinoma, hepatocellular carcinoma or head and neck squamous cell carcinoma were enrolled in the trial. CD4+ and CD8+ T cells were sorted separately from peripheral blood before TCR sequencing.

CDR1 and CDR2 are drawn from the germline V gene: SGHTA, FQGTGA. The CDR3 numbers 14 residues from cysteine through phenylalanine. The DNA shown is the 42-base CDR3, in frame from base 1. V and J are trimmed by 5 bases and 4 bases, and the gene matches miss 2 bases of the junction. This sample was included in a study of OX40 agonist ivuxolimab in advanced cancers. As for the study more broadly: Ivuxolimab was an agonistic, fully human IgG2 monoclonal antibody directed against OX40 (CD134), a costimulatory receptor. Intravenous ivuxolimab was administered to patients every 2 weeks at six dose levels: 0.01, 0.1, 0.3, 1.5, 3 and 10 mg/kg. Among the roughly 52 dose-escalation patients, approximately 20 had hepatocellular carcinoma, roughly 15 melanoma, 9 renal cell carcinoma and 9 head and neck cancer. In the dose-escalation cohort, approximately 80% of patients were male, and the mean age was 60 years with a range of about 20 to 80. Prior anti-PD-1, anti-PD-L1 or anti-CTLA-4 therapy was permitted, and approximately 40% of dose-escalation patients had received checkpoint inhibitors. Partial responses occurred in three dose-escalation patients, of whom one had hepatocellular carcinoma and two had cutaneous melanoma. Peripheral TCRbeta sequencing aimed to test whether ivuxolimab altered TCR sequence diversity and caused clonal T-cell expansion. The monotherapy dose-escalation portion (N ≈ 52 patients) of the phase I ivuxolimab trial is reported in the paper. The full study reports these points: Low levels of normalized T-cell clonal expansion were also seen in some patients who did not respond. In the 0.1-3.0 mg/kg groups, partial responders were among the patients with the lowest normalized peripheral clonal expansion, particularly in CD8+ T cells. Which antigens the clonally expanded peripheral T cells were specific for was not determined. After ivuxolimab, expanded clones were on average more numerous among CD8+ T cells than among CD4+ T cells. At doses from 0.1 to 3.0 mg/kg, clonal expansion was seen in both CD4+ and CD8+ blood T cells between baseline and week 6.

This TCR was recovered from an adult with an advanced solid tumor such as melanoma, head and neck, liver or kidney cancer. The chain is encoded by TRBV7-3 joined to TRBJ2-1; 10 middle bases align to TRBD2. Specimen: CD4+ or CD8+ T cells sorted from blood, collected in a trial of the OX40 agonist ivuxolimab. For the CDR3, the sequence is CASSRLAGYNEQFF. The sequenced DNA: TGTGCCAGCAGCCGACTAGCGGGTTACAATGAGCAGTTCTTC.